Listed here are 24 T cell receptor beta chains from one sample, sequenced in a study of CD8+ T cells in alopecia areata. TCR sequencing used cDNA made by reverse transcription of extracted RNA. Using immunoSEQ multiplex PCR, the repertoire was profiled, and TCRdb retains in-frame clones only, with some absent. The data show about 2,600 clones, around 70% seen once. Material for sequencing was skin. The source is a human donor in good health.

The chain links TRBV29-1 to TRBJ1-2; 10 positions agree with TRBD1. Germline V gene sequence: CDR1 SQVTM, CDR2 ANQGSEA. V was pared by 6 bases and J by 7 bases, with 8 bases of the junction left unmatched. This CDR3 has 13 amino acids. CDR3 sequence: CSVGPGQGIGYTF. For the CDR3, the DNA is TGCAGCGTGGGACCGGGACAGGGGATTGGCTACACCTTC.

This clone was detected only once. The chain joins TRBV10-2 to TRBJ2-5; D gene uncertain. Trimming took off 2 bases at V and 11 bases at J, with 15 bases between the two ends. The CDR3 contains 13 residues. Germline V gene sequence: CDR1 WSHSY, CDR2 SAAADI. The CDR3 sequence: CASSEPLAPKQYF. Written as DNA, the CDR3 is TGCGCCAGCAGTGAGCCGCTCGCCCCTAAGCAGTACTTC.

The chain couples TRBV2 to TRBJ1-5; no clear D. V was cut by 7 bases and J by 4 bases, with 11 bases left in between. The germline V gene encodes CDR1 SNHLY and CDR2 FYNNEI. CDR3 size: 13 residues. CDR3 loop: CASKPESNQPQHF. The CDR3 coding sequence is TGTGCCAGCAAGCCCGAGTCTAATCAGCCCCAGCATTTT.

The gene calls are TRBV19 and TRBJ1-5; 7 nucleotides agree with TRBD1. Per germline, CDR1 LNHDA and CDR2 SQIVND (reference sequence). The CDR3 extends over 14 amino acids. Trimming took 9 bases from V and 0 from J; bases not matched to a gene: 5. CDR3 amino acids: CASGTDYSNQPQHF. CDR3 nucleotides: TGTGCCAGCGGGACAGATTATAGCAATCAGCCCCAGCATTTT.

This sequence joins TRBV5-1 and TRBJ2-5; TRBD2 agrees at 8 bases. V trimming: 1 base; J trimming: 1 base; junction bases outside the gene matches: 3. The germline V gene encodes CDR1 SGHRS and CDR2 YFSETQ. This CDR3 contains 15 residues. CDR3 protein: CASSLSRGGQETQYF. Written as DNA, the CDR3 is TGCGCCAGCAGCTTGTCACGGGGGGGCCAAGAGACCCAGTACTTC.

There are a few counts of this clone. The rearrangement uses TRBV5-1 and TRBJ2-2; D unresolved. The V end was cut by 1 base, the J end by 0 bases, with 7 bases between. The CDR3 consists of 15 residues. Germline CDR1 is SGHRS and CDR2 is YFSETQ. The CDR3 coding sequence is TGCGCCAGCAGCTTGCACTTCGCGAACACCGGGGAGCTGTTTTTT. Translated, it gives CASSLHFANTGELFF.

The table lists this clone with a count of one. The sample holds other DNA sequences that translate to the same CDR3. The chain employs TRBV29-1 and TRBJ2-5, with TRBD1 matching over 8 bases. The germline V gene has CDR1 SQVTM and CDR2 ANQGSEA. V dropped 8 bases and J dropped 5; count of bases not matched to a gene: 13. This CDR3 region has 14 residues. CDR3 sequence: CSSDGQGAGETQYF. The CDR3 nucleotides read TGCAGCTCCGATGGGCAGGGGGCGGGTGAGACCCAGTACTTC.

This clone was counted once. The rearrangement links TRBV30 to TRBJ2-3; TRBD2 aligns across 9 bases. Trimming removed 5 bases from V and 6 bases from J; junction bases left unmatched: 6. The CDR3 runs 13 residues. CDR1 is GTSNPN, CDR2 SVGIG, per germline (reference sequence). DNA for the CDR3: TGTGCCTGGCTCACGCGGGGGGGGGATACGCAGTATTTT. Translated, it gives CAWLTRGGDTQYF.

This clone was counted once. The chain combines TRBV7-2 with TRBJ1-6; 10 nucleotides match TRBD1. CDR3 length: 13 residues. After removal of 8 bases from V and 8 bases from J, the junction contained 3 bases not matched to a gene. Germline CDR1 SGHTA, CDR2 FQGNSA. The CDR3, as DNA: TGTGCCAGCGGGACAGGGGAGTATTCACCCCTCCACTTT. This translates into CASGTGEYSPLHF.

The rearrangement links TRBV4-1 to TRBJ2-7; no clear D gene. CDR3 length: 14 amino acids. V was clipped by 3 bases and J by 0 bases, with 9 bases between them. Per germline, CDR1 MGHRA and CDR2 YSYEKL. CDR3 loop: CASSQAESSYEQYF. CDR3 bases: TGCGCCAGCAGCCAGGCGGAAAGCTCCTACGAGCAGTACTTC.

This chain connects TRBV9 to TRBJ2-5; 11 nucleotides match TRBD1. Losses at the gene ends were 0 bases for V and 0 bases for J; bases not matched to a gene: 1. CDR1 and CDR2 (germline): SGDLS, YYNGEE. This CDR3 contains 16 residues. The CDR3 loop reads CASSVGTGGYQETQYF. The CDR3 bases are TGTGCCAGCAGCGTAGGGACAGGGGGCTACCAAGAGACCCAGTACTTC.

V gene TRBV28 combines with J gene TRBJ1-2, with a tentative D call TRBD1 (6 bases). The CDR3 runs 14 residues. Trimming took 2 bases from V and 6 from J, leaving 13 bases between them. Germline loops: CDR1 MDHEN, CDR2 SYDVKM. The CDR3 here is CASSLGQGRDGYTF. The DNA for the CDR3 is TGTGCCAGCAGTTTAGGTCAGGGGCGAGATGGCTACACCTTC.

This chain uses TRBV4-3 with TRBJ2-3; D gene ambiguous. V was shortened by 5 bases and J by 2 bases, with 8 bases between the two germline ends. Germline V gene sequence: CDR1 LGHNA, CDR2 YSLEER. The CDR3 extends over 13 amino acids. Here the CDR3 DNA reads TGCGCCAGCAGCGGGGTGGACACAGATACGCAGTATTTT. Translating it yields CASSGVDTDTQYF.

V usage is TRBV6-6 and J usage is TRBJ2-2; no firm D call. Germline V gives CDR1 MNHNY, CDR2 SVGAGI (reference sequence). Trimming stripped 8 bases from V and 0 bases from J, with 7 bases between. The CDR3 contains 13 residues. The CDR3 region is CASLSPNTGELFF. In DNA form, the CDR3 reads TGTGCCAGCCTAAGTCCGAACACCGGGGAGCTGTTTTTT.

The genes are TRBV2 and TRBJ2-3, with unresolved D. CDR1 and CDR2 from the germline V gene are SNHLY and FYNNEI. This CDR3 is built from 17 residues. Deletions cut 1 base from V and 0 bases from J, with 14 bases between. This chain's CDR3 is CASSEVKGSPSTDTQYF. CDR3 coding DNA: TGTGCCAGCAGTGAAGTCAAGGGCTCCCCTAGCACAGATACGCAGTATTTT.

This clone was seen a few times. The chain is built from TRBV27 and TRBJ2-6, with TRBD1 identical over 8 bases. Looked up from germline, CDR1 is MNHEY and CDR2 is SMNVEV (reference sequence). This CDR3 is built from 20 residues. The junction had 15 bases not matched to a gene; V was cut back by 2 bases and J by 3 bases. The CDR3 loop is CASSLVERGTGLVGANVLTF. In nucleotides, the CDR3 is TGTGCCAGCAGTTTAGTCGAGCGTGGGACAGGCCTCGTTGGGGCCAACGTCCTGACTTTC.

The table lists this clone with a few counts. Other DNA sequences in the same sample also yield this CDR3. The chain carries TRBV6-1 and TRBJ1-2; D remains ambiguous. The length of the CDR3 is 13 residues. Germline-derived CDR1 and CDR2 are MNHNS and SASEGT. V was shortened by 2 bases and J by 5 bases, with 9 bases between the two germline ends. The CDR3 bases are TGTGCCAGCAGTGAACACAGAGGATATGGCTACACCTTC. It translates to CASSEHRGYGYTF.

There are a few counts of this clone. The chain links TRBV28 to TRBJ2-7; 12 nucleotides line up with TRBD2. V lost 5 bases, J lost 3 bases, and 2 bases stayed unmatched. The germline CDR1 and CDR2 sequences are MDHEN and SYDVKM. The CDR3 runs 14 residues. CDR3 DNA: TGTGCCAGCAGTCTAGCGGGGGGGAACTACGAGCAGTACTTC. Its translation: CASSLAGGNYEQYF.

V and J are TRBV9 and TRBJ2-3; D possibly corresponds to TRBD2 (6 bases). Germline assignment: CDR1 SGDLS and CDR2 YYNGEE. This CDR3 is built from 15 residues. The ends were cut back, 0 bases at V and 0 bases at J, with 8 bases in the middle. The CDR3 protein is CASSVAGVSTDTQYF. DNA for the CDR3: TGTGCCAGCAGCGTAGCGGGGGTGAGCACAGATACGCAGTATTTT.

The chain has TRBV27 and TRBJ1-1, with D possibly TRBD1 on 5 matching bases. Trimming removed 1 base from V and 0 bases from J, with 6 bases in between. The CDR3 runs to 14 residues. Germline loops: CDR1 MNHEY, CDR2 SMNVEV (reference sequence). CDR3 sequence: CASSLWGVNTEAFF. CDR3 nucleotides: TGTGCCAGCAGTTTATGGGGGGTGAACACTGAAGCTTTCTTT.

V and J are TRBV7-9 and TRBJ2-7; 8 nucleotides match TRBD2. The CDR3 sequence is 17 residues long. Germline V lookup: CDR1 SEHNR, CDR2 FQNEAQ (reference sequence). Germline trimming cut 1 base from V and 2 bases from J; bases unmatched to any gene: 10. CDR3 in amino acids: CASSLGGLAYDPYEQYF. In nucleotides, the CDR3 is TGTGCCAGCAGCTTAGGCGGACTAGCATATGATCCCTACGAGCAGTACTTC.

V gene TRBV6-6 combines with J gene TRBJ1-2, with D perhaps matching TRBD1 (5 bases). The CDR3 spans 15 residues. V was cut by 3 bases and J by 0 bases, with 11 bases left in between. Germline lookup yields CDR1 MNHNY and CDR2 SVGAGI (reference sequence). CDR3 sequence (DNA): TGTGCCAGCAGTTATGTCAGGGCCCCTAACTATGGCTACACCTTC. Translated: CASSYVRAPNYGYTF.

The chain has TRBV6-5 and TRBJ2-1; the match to TRBD2 covers 8 bases. The CDR3 has 14 amino acids. The germline V gene encodes CDR1 MNHEY and CDR2 SVGAGI. Trimming took 9 bases from V and 7 from J; bases not matched to a gene: 11. Here the CDR3 DNA reads TGTGCCAGGGCTGGCCAGCGGGGGACTAATGAGCAGTTCTTC. It codes for CARAGQRGTNEQFF.

This sequence joins TRBV2 and TRBJ2-2; the match to TRBD1 covers 10 bases. The CDR3 sequence is 18 residues long. With 5 bases clipped from V and 6 bases from J, the junction kept 15 bases outside the gene matches. Germline-derived CDR1 and CDR2 are SNHLY and FYNNEI. CDR3 loop: CASSHSFTGTGVAGELFF. CDR3 bases: TGTGCCAGCAGTCACTCATTTACCGGGACAGGGGTGGCCGGGGAGCTGTTTTTT.